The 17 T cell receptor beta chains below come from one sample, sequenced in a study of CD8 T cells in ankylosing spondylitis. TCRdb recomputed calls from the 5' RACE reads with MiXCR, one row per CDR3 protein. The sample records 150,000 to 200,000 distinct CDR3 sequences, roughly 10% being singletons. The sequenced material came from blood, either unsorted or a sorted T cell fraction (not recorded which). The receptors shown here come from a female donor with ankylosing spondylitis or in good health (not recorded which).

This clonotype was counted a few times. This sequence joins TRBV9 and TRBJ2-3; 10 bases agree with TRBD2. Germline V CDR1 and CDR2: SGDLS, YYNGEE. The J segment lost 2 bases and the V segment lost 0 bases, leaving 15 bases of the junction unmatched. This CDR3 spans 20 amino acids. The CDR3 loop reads CASSVGSSGSGAYDTDTQYF. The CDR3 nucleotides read TGTGCCAGCAGCGTAGGGTCTAGCGGGAGTGGAGCCTATGACACAGATACGCAGTATTTT.

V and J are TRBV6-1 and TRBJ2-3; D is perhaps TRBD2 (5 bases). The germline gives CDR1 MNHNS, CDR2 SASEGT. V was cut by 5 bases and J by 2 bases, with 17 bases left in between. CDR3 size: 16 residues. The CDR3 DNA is TGTGCCAGCAGTCCAACGGAGGCTACCTTCACAGATACGCAGTATTTT. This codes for CASSPTEATFTDTQYF.

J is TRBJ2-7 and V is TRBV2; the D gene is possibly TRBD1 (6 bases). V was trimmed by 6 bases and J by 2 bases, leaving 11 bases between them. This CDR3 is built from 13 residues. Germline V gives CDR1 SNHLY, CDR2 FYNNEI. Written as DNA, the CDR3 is TGTGCCAGCAGGTGGACAGTAGCCTACGAGCAGTACTTC. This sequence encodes CASRWTVAYEQYF.

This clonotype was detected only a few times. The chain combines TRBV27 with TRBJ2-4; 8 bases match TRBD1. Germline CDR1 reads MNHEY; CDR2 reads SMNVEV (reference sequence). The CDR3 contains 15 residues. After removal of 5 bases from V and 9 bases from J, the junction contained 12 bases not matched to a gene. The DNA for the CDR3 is TGTGCCAGCAGTGCCCGGACAGGGTTGGTTAGCATTCAGTACTTC. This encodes CASSARTGLVSIQYF.

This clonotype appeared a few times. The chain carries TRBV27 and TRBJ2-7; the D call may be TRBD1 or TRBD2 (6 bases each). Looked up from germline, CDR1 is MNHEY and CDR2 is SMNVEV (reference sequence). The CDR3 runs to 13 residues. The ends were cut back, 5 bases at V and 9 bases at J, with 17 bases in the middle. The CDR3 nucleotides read TGTGCCAGCAGTCTAGGCCTAGGGGGGTGGCAGTACTTC. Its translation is CASSLGLGGWQYF.

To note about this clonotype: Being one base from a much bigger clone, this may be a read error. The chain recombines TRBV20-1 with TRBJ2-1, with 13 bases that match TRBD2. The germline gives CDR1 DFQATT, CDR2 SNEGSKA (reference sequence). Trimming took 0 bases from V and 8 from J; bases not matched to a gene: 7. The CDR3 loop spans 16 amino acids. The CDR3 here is CSARDWTSGRPYEQFF. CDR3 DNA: TGCAGTGCTAGAGATTGGACTAGCGGGAGACCGTATGAGCAGTTCTTC.

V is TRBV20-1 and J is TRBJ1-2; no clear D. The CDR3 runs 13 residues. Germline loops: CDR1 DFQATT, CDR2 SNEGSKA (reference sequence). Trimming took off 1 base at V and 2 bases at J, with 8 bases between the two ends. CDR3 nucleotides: TGCAGTGCTAGAGCCCCGGGGAACTATGGCTACACCTTC. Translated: CSARAPGNYGYTF.

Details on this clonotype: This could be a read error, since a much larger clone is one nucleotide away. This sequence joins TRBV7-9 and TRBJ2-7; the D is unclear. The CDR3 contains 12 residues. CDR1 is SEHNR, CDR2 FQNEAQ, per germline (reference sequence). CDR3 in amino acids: CASTLGTNEQYF. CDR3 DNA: TGTGCCAGCACCTTAGGCACCAACGAGCAGTACTTC.

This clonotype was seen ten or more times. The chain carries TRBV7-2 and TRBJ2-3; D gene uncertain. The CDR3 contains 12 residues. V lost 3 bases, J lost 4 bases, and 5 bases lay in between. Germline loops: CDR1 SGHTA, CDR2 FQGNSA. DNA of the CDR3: TGTGCCAGCAGCTTTATAGCAGATACGCAGTATTTT. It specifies CASSFIADTQYF.

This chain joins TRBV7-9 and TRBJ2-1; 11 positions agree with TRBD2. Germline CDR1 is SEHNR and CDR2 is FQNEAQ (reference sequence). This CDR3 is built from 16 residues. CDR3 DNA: TGTGCGACCAATCCCGTAGCGGGAGGGCATGCCAATGAGCAGTTCTTC. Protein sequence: CATNPVAGGHANEQFF.

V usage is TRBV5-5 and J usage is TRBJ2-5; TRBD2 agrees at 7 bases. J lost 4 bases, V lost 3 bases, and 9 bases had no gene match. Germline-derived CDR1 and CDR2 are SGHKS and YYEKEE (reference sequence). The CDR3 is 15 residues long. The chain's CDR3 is CASSSRGESLETQYF. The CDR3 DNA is TGTGCCAGCAGCTCCCGGGGGGAGAGTTTAGAGACCCAGTACTTC.

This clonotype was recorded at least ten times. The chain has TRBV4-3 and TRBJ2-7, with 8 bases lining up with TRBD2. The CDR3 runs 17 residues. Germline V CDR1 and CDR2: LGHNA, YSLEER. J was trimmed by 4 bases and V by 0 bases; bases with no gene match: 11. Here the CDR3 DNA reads TGCGCCAGCAGCCAAGAGGTGATTACTAGCGGAGGGTACGAGCAGTACTTC. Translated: CASSQEVITSGGYEQYF.

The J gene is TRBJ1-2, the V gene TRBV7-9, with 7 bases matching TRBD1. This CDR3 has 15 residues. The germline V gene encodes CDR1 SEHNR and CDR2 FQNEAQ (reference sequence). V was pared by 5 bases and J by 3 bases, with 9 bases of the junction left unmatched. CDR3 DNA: TGTGCCAGCAGCCCCGTGACAGGGTCGGACTATGGCTACACCTTC. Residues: CASSPVTGSDYGYTF.

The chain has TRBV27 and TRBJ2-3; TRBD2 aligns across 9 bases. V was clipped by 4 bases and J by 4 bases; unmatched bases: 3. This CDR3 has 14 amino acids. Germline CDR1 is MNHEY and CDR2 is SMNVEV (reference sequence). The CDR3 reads CASSSTSGSDTQYF. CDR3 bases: TGTGCCAGCAGTTCGACTAGCGGATCAGATACGCAGTATTTT.

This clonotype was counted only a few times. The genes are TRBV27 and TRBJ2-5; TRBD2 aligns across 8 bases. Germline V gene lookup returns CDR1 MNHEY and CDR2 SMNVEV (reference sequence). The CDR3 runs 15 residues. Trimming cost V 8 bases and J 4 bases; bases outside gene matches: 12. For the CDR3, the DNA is TGTGCCAGCGGCGGGAGCGGGAGTTTCGGAGAGACCCAGTACTTC. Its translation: CASGGSGSFGETQYF.

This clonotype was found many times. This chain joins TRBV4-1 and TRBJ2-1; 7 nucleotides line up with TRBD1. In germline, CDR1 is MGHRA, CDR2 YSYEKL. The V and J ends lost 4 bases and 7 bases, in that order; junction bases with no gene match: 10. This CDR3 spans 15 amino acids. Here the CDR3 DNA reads TGCGCCAGCAGCCGAACCAGGGGGAGTAGGAATGAGCAGTTCTTC. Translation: CASSRTRGSRNEQFF.

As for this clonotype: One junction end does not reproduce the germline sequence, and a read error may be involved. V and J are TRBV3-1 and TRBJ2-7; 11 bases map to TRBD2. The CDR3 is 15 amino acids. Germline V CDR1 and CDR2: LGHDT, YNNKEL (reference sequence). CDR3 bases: TGTGCCTGCAGCCACTCACTAGCGGGAGCTGAAGAGCAGTACTTC. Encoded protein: CACSHSLAGAEEQYF.